These 16 T cell receptor beta chains came from one sample sequenced in a study of blood T cell repertoires in COVID-19. Measured with immunoSEQ multiplex PCR; TCRdb has only the in-frame clones, and not every one. In the table there are hundreds of thousands of clones, around 80% of which are singletons. The sample was PBMCs or T cells enriched from blood (not recorded which). These receptors were obtained from a man aged 40-49 years who had been exposed to COVID-19.

The chain carries TRBV11-2 and TRBJ2-7, with 10 bases identical to TRBD2. Trimming took 4 bases from V and 3 from J; bases not matched to a gene: 6. There are 15 residues in the CDR3. Germline V CDR1 and CDR2: SGHAT, FQNNGV. For the CDR3, the DNA is TGTGCCAGCAGCTCCCTAGCGGGAGCCATCTACGAGCAGTACTTC. The encoded protein is CASSSLAGAIYEQYF.

CDR3: CASRRGQGAVKMNTEAFF. The CDR3 bases are TGTGCCAGCAGACGAGGACAGGGGGCCGTTAAAATGAACACTGAAGCTTTCTTT. The chain is built from TRBV6-6 and TRBJ1-1; TRBD1 matches 11 bases. CDR3 length: 18 amino acids. Germline assignment: CDR1 MNHNY and CDR2 SVGAGI (reference sequence). Trimming at V came to 6 bases and at J to 0 bases, leaving 12 bases not matched to a gene.

This clone was picked up a small number of times. The chain uses TRBV28 and TRBJ2-7; possibly TRBD2 for D (5 bases). Germline CDR1 and CDR2: MDHEN and SYDVKM. The CDR3 has 14 amino acids. With 5 bases removed from V and 6 bases from J, the gap between germline ends came to 17 bases. The CDR3 DNA follows: TGTGCCAGCAGTGAAACTAGTGTCGGTCGCGAGCAGTACTTC. Protein sequence: CASSETSVGREQYF.

V usage is TRBV29-1 and J usage is TRBJ2-3; D call uncertain. The germline V gene has CDR1 SQVTM and CDR2 ANQGSEA. The CDR3 covers 13 residues. V was clipped by 4 bases and J by 6 bases, with 14 bases between them. The CDR3 spells CSVAGLVSDTQYF. The CDR3 nucleotides read TGCAGCGTTGCGGGTTTAGTCTCCGATACGCAGTATTTT.

With regard to this clone: The junction does not match germline at one end; this may be a read error. The chain has TRBV24-1 and TRBJ2-3; TRBD2 matches at 8 bases. The germline V gene encodes CDR1 KGHDR and CDR2 SFDVKD. The CDR3 spans 16 residues. CDR3: CATSEPAGGRVDTQYF. The CDR3 DNA reads as TGTGCCACCAGTGAACCTGCGGGGGGTCGGGTAGATACACAGTATTTT.

The chain joins TRBV7-5 to TRBJ1-2. TRBV7-5 represents a pseudogene. CDR3 length: 14 residues. The CDR3 reads CVRSGHRGDYGYTF. The CDR3, as DNA: TGTGTCAGAAGCGGTCATCGAGGCGACTATGGCTACACCTTC.

This clone was counted only a few times. The chain employs TRBV11-3 and TRBJ2-7; 7 bases agree with TRBD1. CDR3 length: 13 residues. J was trimmed by 3 bases and V by 5 bases; bases with no gene match: 4. Germline V gene data show CDR1 as SGHNT and CDR2 as YENEEA. The CDR3 DNA sequence: TGTGCCAGCAGCCGACAGGGCAGCTACGAGCAGTACTTC. Amino acid sequence: CASSRQGSYEQYF.

V and J are TRBV9 and TRBJ1-4; unclear D gene. This CDR3 contains 13 residues. Germline CDR1 and CDR2: SGDLS and YYNGEE. Trimming took off 3 bases at V and 10 bases at J, with 13 bases between the two ends. The CDR3 coding sequence is TGTGCCAGCAGCGGTAGGCCTTCGGGAAAACTGTTTTTT. Encoded protein: CASSGRPSGKLFF.

This sequence joins TRBV13 and TRBJ2-3; 12 bases agree with TRBD2. The CDR3 contains 17 residues. J was trimmed by 6 bases and V by 3 bases; bases with no gene match: 10. CDR1 and CDR2 (germline): PRHDT, FYEKMQ (reference sequence). The CDR3 loop reads CASSFGTSGPPLDTQYF. The CDR3 DNA is TGTGCCAGCAGCTTCGGGACTAGCGGGCCCCCTTTGGATACGCAGTATTTT.

The chain employs TRBV7-6 and TRBJ2-3; 12 bases map to TRBD2. This CDR3 has 18 amino acids. The germline gives CDR1 SGHVS, CDR2 FNYEAQ. The V segment lost 0 bases and the J segment 0 bases; nucleotides outside the gene matches: 4. In nucleotides, the CDR3 is TGTGCCAGCAGCTTAGCCTGGACTAGCGGGGCTAGCACAGATACGCAGTATTTT. Protein sequence: CASSLAWTSGASTDTQYF.

This clone was counted a few times. J is TRBJ2-2 and V is TRBV5-1, with D perhaps TRBD1 (5 bases). This CDR3 has 16 amino acids. The ends were cut back, 4 bases at V and 3 bases at J, with 16 bases in the middle. From germline, CDR1 is SGHRS and CDR2 YFSETQ. The CDR3 sequence is CASSPRLDSYTGELFF. CDR3 bases: TGCGCCAGCAGCCCTAGACTTGACAGTTACACCGGGGAGCTGTTTTTT.

V and J are TRBV3-1 (or the pseudogene TRBV3-2) and TRBJ1-2; D is perhaps TRBD1 (6 bases). CDR3 length equals 13 residues. The V gene lost 4 bases and the J gene lost 4 bases, with 10 bases spanning the gap. Germline loops: CDR1 LGHDT, CDR2 YNNKEL (reference sequence). CDR3 DNA sequence: TGTGCCAGCAGCCTCGACAGGACCTATGGCTACACCTTC. The encoded protein is CASSLDRTYGYTF.

V and J are TRBV5-1 and TRBJ1-1, with D perhaps TRBD1 (6 bases). The V gene's germline CDR1 is SGHRS and CDR2 YFSETQ. The CDR3 runs to 13 residues. V lost 0 bases and J 11 bases, leaving 14 bases between the germline ends. The CDR3: CASSLGTARGAFF. In DNA, the CDR3 is TGCGCCAGCAGCTTGGGGACAGCCAGAGGGGCTTTCTTT.

The genes are TRBV3-1 (or the pseudogene TRBV3-2) and TRBJ2-1; D gene uncertain. From germline, CDR1 is LGHDT and CDR2 YNNKEL (reference sequence). The CDR3 is 13 residues long. V lost 4 bases and J 6 bases, leaving 10 bases between the germline ends. DNA of the CDR3: TGTGCCAGCAGCCGATCCGGAGCCAATGAGCAGTTCTTC. Encoded protein: CASSRSGANEQFF.

The rearrangement joins TRBV30 to TRBJ2-7; 8 bases map to TRBD1. This CDR3 contains 11 residues. V shed 5 bases, J shed 6 bases, and the junction held 3 bases outside the gene matches. Germline V gene data show CDR1 as GTSNPN and CDR2 as SVGIG (reference sequence). The CDR3 protein is CAWSTGVEQYF. CDR3 coding DNA: TGTGCCTGGTCGACAGGGGTCGAGCAGTACTTC. The variable domain in full, with the rest retrieved from reference TRBV30 and TRBJ2-7, is SQTIHQWPATLVQPVGSPLSLECTVEGTSNPNLYWYRQAAGRGLQLLFYSVGIGQISSEVPQNLSASRPQDRQFILSSKKLLLSDSGFYLCAWSTGVEQYFGPGTRLTVT.

A remark on this clone: This sample includes further DNA sequences coding for the same CDR3. V usage is TRBV27 and J usage is TRBJ2-5; D may be TRBD1 (6 bases). The germline gives CDR1 MNHEY, CDR2 SMNVEV (reference sequence). V was cut by 4 bases and J by 4 bases, with 10 bases left in between. This CDR3 is 13 amino acids long. The CDR3: CASSWGRGETQYF. For the CDR3, the DNA is TGTGCCAGCAGTTGGGGCAGGGGAGAGACCCAGTACTTC.